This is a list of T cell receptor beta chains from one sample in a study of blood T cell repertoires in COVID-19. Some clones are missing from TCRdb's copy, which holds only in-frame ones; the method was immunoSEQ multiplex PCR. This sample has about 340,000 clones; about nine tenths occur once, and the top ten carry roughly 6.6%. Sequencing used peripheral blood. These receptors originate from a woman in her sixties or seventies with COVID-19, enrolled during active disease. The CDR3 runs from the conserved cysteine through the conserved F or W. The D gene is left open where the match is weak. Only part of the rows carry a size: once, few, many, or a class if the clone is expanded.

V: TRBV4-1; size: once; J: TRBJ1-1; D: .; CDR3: CASSQERKAFF; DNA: TGCGCCAGCAGCCAGGAGCGAAAAGCTTTCTTT
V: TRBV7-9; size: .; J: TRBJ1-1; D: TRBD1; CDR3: CASSPGSGTGNTEAFF; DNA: TGTGCCAGCAGCCCGGGCTCCGGGACAGGGAACACTGAAGCTTTCTTT
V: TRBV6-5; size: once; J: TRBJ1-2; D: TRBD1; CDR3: CASAPDRGGGYTF; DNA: TGTGCCAGCGCCCCCGACAGGGGCGGTGGCTACACCTTC
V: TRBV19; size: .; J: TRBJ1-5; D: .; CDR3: CASSISLRGSNQPQHF; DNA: TGTGCCAGTAGTATTTCCCTCAGGGGCAGCAATCAGCCCCAGCATTTT
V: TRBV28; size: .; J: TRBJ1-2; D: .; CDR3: CASSPARWAAYGYTF; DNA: TGTGCCAGCAGTCCCGCCAGATGGGCCGCCTATGGCTACACCTTC
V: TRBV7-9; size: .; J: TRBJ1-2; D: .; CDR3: CASSLEGRGGYTF; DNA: TGTGCCAGCAGCTTAGAAGGAAGGGGTGGCTACACCTTC
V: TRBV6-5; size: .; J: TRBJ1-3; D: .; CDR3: CASSRSTGESFAF; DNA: TGTGCCAGCAGCAGATCGACAGGCGAATCATTCGCCTTT
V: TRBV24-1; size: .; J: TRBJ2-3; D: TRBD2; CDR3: CATSDPGEGSIGTQYF; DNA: TGTGCCACCAGTGACCCCGGGGAGGGATCAATAGGTACGCAGTATTTT
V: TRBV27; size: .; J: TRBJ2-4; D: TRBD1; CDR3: CASHSVGSGTGGGNIQYF; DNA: TGTGCCAGCCACTCAGTGGGTTCCGGGACAGGGGGGGGAAACATTCAGTACTTC
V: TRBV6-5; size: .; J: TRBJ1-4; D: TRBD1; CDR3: CASRTPGQGQKLFF; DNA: TGTGCCAGCAGAACGCCGGGACAGGGGCAAAAACTGTTTTTT
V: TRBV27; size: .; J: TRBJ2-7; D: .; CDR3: CASSLGLAYEQYF; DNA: TGTGCCAGCAGTTTAGGACTTGCCTACGAGCAGTACTTC
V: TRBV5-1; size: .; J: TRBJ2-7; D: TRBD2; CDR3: CASSSGSGGPSYEQYF; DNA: TGCGCCAGCAGCTCCGGAAGCGGGGGCCCCTCCTACGAGCAGTACTTC
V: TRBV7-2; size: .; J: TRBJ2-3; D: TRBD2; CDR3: CASSLLGLAGWLADTQYF; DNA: TGTGCCAGCAGCTTACTGGGACTAGCGGGATGGTTAGCGGATACGCAGTATTTT
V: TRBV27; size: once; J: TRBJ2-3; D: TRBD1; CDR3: CASSLSPPGTGVSTDTQYF; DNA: TGTGCCAGCAGTTTATCCCCTCCCGGGACAGGGGTTTCCACAGATACGCAGTATTTT
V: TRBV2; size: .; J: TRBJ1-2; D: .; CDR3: CASSVGTGFLGDYTF; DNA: TGTGCCAGCAGTGTTGGAACAGGGTTTTTGGGTGACTACACCTTC
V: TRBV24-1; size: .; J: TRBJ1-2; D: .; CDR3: CATSDLGIFGGYTF; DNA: TGTGCCACCAGTGATTTGGGCATCTTCGGGGGCTACACCTTC
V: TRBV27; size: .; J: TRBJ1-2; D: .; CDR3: CASSLSWASGGLKDGYTF; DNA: TGTGCCAGCAGTTTATCCTGGGCCTCCGGGGGATTGAAAGATGGCTACACCTTC
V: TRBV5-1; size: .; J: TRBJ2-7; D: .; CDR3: CASSLGQAVYEQYF; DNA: TGCGCCAGCAGCTTGGGACAGGCAGTTTACGAGCAGTACTTC
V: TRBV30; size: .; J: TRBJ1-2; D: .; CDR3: CAWGFSNYGYTF; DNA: TGTGCCTGGGGTTTCAGTAACTATGGCTACACCTTC
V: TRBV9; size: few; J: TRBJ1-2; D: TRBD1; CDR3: CASSPGGRGGYTF; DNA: TGTGCCAGCAGCCCAGGGGGCCGGGGTGGCTACACCTTC
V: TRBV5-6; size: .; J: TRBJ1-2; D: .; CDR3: CASSLVWAHGYTF; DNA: TGTGCCAGCAGCTTGGTGTGGGCCCATGGCTACACCTTC
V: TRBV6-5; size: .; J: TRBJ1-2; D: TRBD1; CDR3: CASSYSSGTVNGYTF; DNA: TGTGCCAGCAGTTACTCATCAGGGACAGTCAATGGCTACACCTTC
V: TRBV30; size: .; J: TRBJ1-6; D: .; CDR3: CAWSTEYNSPLHF; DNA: TGTGCCTGGAGCACAGAATATAATTCACCCCTCCACTTT
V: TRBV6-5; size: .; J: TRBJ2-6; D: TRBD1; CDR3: CASSSHRGSGANVLTF; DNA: TGTGCCAGCAGTTCGCACAGGGGGTCTGGGGCCAACGTCCTGACTTTC
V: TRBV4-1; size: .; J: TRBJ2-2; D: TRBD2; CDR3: CASSPSHPILAGGPRNTGELFF; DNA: TGCGCCAGCAGCCCCTCCCATCCTATACTAGCGGGGGGGCCTCGGAACACCGGGGAGCTGTTTTTT
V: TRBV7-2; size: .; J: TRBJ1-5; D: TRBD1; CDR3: CASSRDSYNQPQHF; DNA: TGTGCCAGCAGCCGGGACAGTTACAATCAGCCCCAGCATTTT
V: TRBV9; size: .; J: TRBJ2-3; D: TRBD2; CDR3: CASSVDLGGSDTQYF; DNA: TGTGCCAGCAGCGTAGATCTGGGGGGGTCTGATACGCAGTATTTT
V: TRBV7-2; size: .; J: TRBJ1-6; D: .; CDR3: CASSWAGRDNSPLHF; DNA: TGTGCCAGCAGCTGGGCGGGACGGGATAATTCACCCCTCCACTTT
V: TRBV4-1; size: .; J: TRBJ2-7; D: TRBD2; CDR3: CASSQVWGGEQYF; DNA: TGCGCCAGCAGCCAAGTTTGGGGGGGAGAGCAGTACTTC
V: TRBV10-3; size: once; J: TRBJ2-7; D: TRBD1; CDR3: CAISEDRVSNEQYF; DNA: TGTGCCATCAGTGAGGACAGGGTGAGCAACGAGCAGTACTTC
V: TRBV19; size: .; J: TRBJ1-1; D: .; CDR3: CASSSPQGGMNTEAFF; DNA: TGTGCCAGTAGTTCCCCCCAGGGAGGAATGAACACTGAAGCTTTCTTT
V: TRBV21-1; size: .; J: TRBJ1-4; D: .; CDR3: CASSNLVAAANEKLFF; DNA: TGTGCCAGCAGCAACCTGGTGGCAGCGGCTAATGAAAAACTGTTTTTT
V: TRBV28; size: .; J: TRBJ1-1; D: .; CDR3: CASSLSGGAEAFF; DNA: TGTGCCAGCAGTTTATCGGGGGGAGCTGAAGCTTTCTTT
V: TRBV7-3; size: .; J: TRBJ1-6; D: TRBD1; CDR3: CASSSQGAGSPLHF; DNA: TGTGCCAGCAGCTCGCAGGGGGCTGGTTCACCCCTCCACTTT
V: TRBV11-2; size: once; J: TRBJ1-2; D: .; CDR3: CASSFPGLAYGYTF; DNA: TGTGCCAGCAGCTTTCCGGGTCTAGCTTATGGCTACACCTTC
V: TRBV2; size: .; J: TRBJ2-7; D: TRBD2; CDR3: CASSGGLVLYEQYF; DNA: TGTGCCAGCAGTGGTGGACTAGTCCTCTACGAGCAGTACTTC
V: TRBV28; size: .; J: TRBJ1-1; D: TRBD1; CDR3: CASSFPGAGGTEAFF; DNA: TGTGCCAGCAGTTTTCCTGGGGCAGGGGGGACTGAAGCTTTCTTT
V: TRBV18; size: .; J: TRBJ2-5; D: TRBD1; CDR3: CASRPPPGQGSETQYF; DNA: TGTGCCAGCCGACCCCCCCCGGGACAGGGCTCAGAGACCCAGTACTTC
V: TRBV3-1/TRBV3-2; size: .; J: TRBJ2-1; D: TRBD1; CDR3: CASSQVKGQNSYNEQFF; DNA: TGTGCCAGCAGCCAAGTCAAGGGACAGAACTCCTACAATGAGCAGTTCTTC
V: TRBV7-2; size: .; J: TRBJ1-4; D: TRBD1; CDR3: CASSSRGQEEKLFF; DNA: TGTGCCAGCAGCTCCAGGGGGCAAGAGGAAAAACTGTTTTTT
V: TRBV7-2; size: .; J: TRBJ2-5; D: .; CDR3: CASRSRGGRQETQYF; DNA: TGTGCCAGCAGATCCAGGGGCGGCAGGCAAGAGACCCAGTACTTC
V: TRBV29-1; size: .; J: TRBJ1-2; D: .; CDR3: CSVEDQGWGGRGYTF; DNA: TGCAGCGTTGAAGATCAGGGCTGGGGGGGAAGAGGCTACACCTTC
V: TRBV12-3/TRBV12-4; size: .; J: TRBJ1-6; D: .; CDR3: CASSFIGGPLHF; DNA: TGTGCCAGCAGTTTTATCGGAGGACCCCTCCACTTT
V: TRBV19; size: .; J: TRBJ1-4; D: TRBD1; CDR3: CASRQGGGTTNEKLFF; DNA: TGTGCCAGTCGACAGGGGGGCGGCACAACTAATGAAAAACTGTTTTTT
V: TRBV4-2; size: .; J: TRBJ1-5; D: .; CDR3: CASSQDVGGVGDNQPQHF; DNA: TGTGCCAGCAGCCAAGATGTAGGGGGGGTCGGAGACAATCAGCCCCAGCATTTT
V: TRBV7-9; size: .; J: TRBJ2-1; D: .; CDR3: CASGHSSYNEQFF; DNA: TGTGCCAGCGGACATAGCTCCTACAATGAGCAGTTCTTC
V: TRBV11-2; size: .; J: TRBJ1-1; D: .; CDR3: CASSFAVAAGTEAFF; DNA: TGTGCCAGCAGCTTTGCAGTGGCCGCGGGGACTGAAGCTTTCTTT
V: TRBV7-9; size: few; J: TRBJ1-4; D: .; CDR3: CASSLGSTGGLGSEKLFF; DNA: TGTGCCAGCAGCTTAGGATCGACAGGAGGCCTGGGGAGTGAAAAACTGTTTTTT
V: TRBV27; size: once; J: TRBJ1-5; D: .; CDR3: CASSSSLRHQGWNQPQHF; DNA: TGTGCCAGCAGTTCCTCCCTCCGTCATCAGGGATGGAATCAGCCCCAGCATTTT
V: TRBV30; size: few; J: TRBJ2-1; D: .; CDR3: CAWSRTAYNEQFF; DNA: TGTGCCTGGAGTAGGACAGCCTACAATGAGCAGTTCTTC
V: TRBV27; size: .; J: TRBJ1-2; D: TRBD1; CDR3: CASSFGAGGVYGYTF; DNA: TGTGCCAGCAGTTTTGGGGCAGGGGGCGTCTATGGCTACACCTTC
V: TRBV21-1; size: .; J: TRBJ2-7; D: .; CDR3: CASSTRRTGRCEQYF; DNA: TGTGCCAGCAGCACCCGCAGGACAGGGCGTTGCGAGCAGTACTTC
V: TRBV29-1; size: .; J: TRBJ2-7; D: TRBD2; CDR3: CSVLGLAGGGEQYF; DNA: TGCAGCGTTTTAGGACTAGCGGGGGGAGGAGAGCAGTACTTC